The entry that follows covers one T cell receptor (beta chain) sequence. Its target is not known. Latent tuberculosis screening used tuberculin skin test and IGRA at entry. The CDR3 has 15 residues. The V gene's germline CDR1 is SGHAT and CDR2 FQNNGV. V lost 6 bases to trimming and J lost 5 bases, with 19 bases between them. The entry originates in a study of T cells in tuberculosis. Whole-study findings and limits: GEM motif frequencies gave around 70% accuracy; the GMM repertoire gave roughly 85%. Smaller distances to GMM-specific TCRs suggested their expansion in active tuberculosis. Smaller alpha distances in active tuberculosis partly reflected shorter CDR3-alpha lengths.

Assay: immunoSEQ multiplex PCR; the TCRdb copy retains only in-frame clones and omits some. This sample carries 25,000 to 35,000 clones, roughly 92% of them seen once, and the ten largest clones take 7% to 9%. This sequence joins TRBV11-2 and TRBJ1-2; D perhaps matches TRBD1 (5 bases). The receptor's source is a donor aged 10 to 29 with latent tuberculosis or without tuberculosis infection. Some clones in this sample may be carry-over from other donors' samples. The sequenced sample was PBMCs. The CDR3 reads CASRGGIGTAYGYTF. DNA of the CDR3: TGTGCCAGCAGGGGAGGAATTGGGACGGCATATGGCTACACCTTC.